This T cell receptor beta chain was sequenced during a study of regulatory T cells in long-lasting Graves disease. Arm-PCR of CDR3 regions and iRepertoire HTBI primers were used to build TCR beta libraries. MiXCR was run by TCRdb on the multiplex PCR reads, yielding one entry per CDR3 protein. Seen here are 680,000 or so distinct CDR3 sequences, under 20% observed once, and the top ten hold roughly 18%. V lost 7 bases and J lost 0, with 13 bases in between. Germline CDR1 reads MNHEY; CDR2 reads SVGEGT. This CDR3 spans 15 amino acids. The time point here: newly diagnosed GD, antithyroid drugs for less than 3 months. RNA isolated from PBMCs was used to make the TCR library. A further study also used this sample, focusing on T cells in Graves' hyperthyroidism and ophthalmopathy. Turning to that study: When the TCR CDR3 underwent first-round RT-PCR, the HTBI primer set was used. Most clonotypes that expanded in the thyroid above 0.001 also showed up in blood.

The receptor's source is a woman aged 25-40 years with Graves disease. This sequence joins TRBV6-2 or TRBV6-3 and TRBJ2-1; D unclear. Sample: peripheral blood mononuclear cells (PBMCs), taken at new diagnosis, from a patient treated with antithyroid drugs. CDR3 loop: CASTAAAISYNEQFF. The CDR3 DNA is TGTGCCAGCACGGCGGCGGCCATCTCCTACAATGAGCAGTTCTTC.